A single sample gave rise to the 6 T cell receptor beta chains below, sequenced in a study of post-analysis software for immune sequencing data. Unique molecular identifiers featured in each of the TCR beta cDNA libraries. MiXCR, run by TCRdb on the PCR reads, gives a single entry per CDR3 protein. The sample has 150,000 to 200,000 distinct CDR3 sequences, about 30% seen once. Study-wide findings and caveats: The study found TRBV5-6, TRBV5-1 and TRBV20-1 among several TRBV segments more frequent in patients than controls.

Their specific antigens are unknown. The sample taken for sequencing was blood. These receptor sequences come from a girl aged 10 to 17 with multiple sclerosis.

A few counts support this clonotype. This CDR3 reads CASSPQGRVYNEQFF. The CDR3 DNA sequence: TGTGCCAGCAGCCCCCAGGGACGAGTCTACAATGAGCAGTTCTTC. The chain links TRBV11-2 to TRBJ2-1; D may be TRBD1 or TRBD2 (5 bases each). This CDR3 contains 15 residues. The ends were cut back, 5 bases at V and 3 bases at J, with 14 bases in the middle. The germline V gene has CDR1 SGHAT and CDR2 FQNNGV.

This clonotype was counted at least ten times. This rearrangement joins TRBV5-6 to TRBJ1-2, with D perhaps matching TRBD1 (6 bases). Germline V gene sequence: CDR1 SGHDT, CDR2 YYEEEE. The CDR3 spans 13 residues. V shed 4 bases and J shed 3 bases, with 10 bases lying between them. The DNA of the CDR3 is TGTGCCAGCAGCCCGCCAGGGGACTATGGCTACACCTTC. It translates to CASSPPGDYGYTF. The complete variable domain, with remaining parts taken from reference TRBV5-6 and TRBJ1-2, reads DAGVTQSPTHLIKTRGQQVTLRCSPKSGHDTVSWYQQALGQGPQFIFQYYEEEERQRGNFPDRFSGHQFPNYSSELNVNALLLGDSALYLCASSPPGDYGYTFGSGTRLTVV.

This chain uses TRBV11-3 with TRBJ2-1; the D gene is possibly TRBD2 (6 bases). The J call is in doubt because the DNA end fits TRBJ2-7 better. The CDR3 totals 16 residues. Germline loops: CDR1 SGHNT, CDR2 YENEEA. The CDR3 is CASSPNLAASYNEQYF. The CDR3 DNA is TGTGCCAGCAGCCCCAATTTAGCGGCCTCCTACAATGAGCAGTACTTC.

For the CDR3, the DNA is TGTGCCACCAGCTACCGGAGGGCTCGAGATTCTGAAAAACTGTTTTTT. This encodes CATSYRRARDSEKLFF. This chain connects TRBV15 to TRBJ1-4, with D hard to call. CDR1 is LNHNV, CDR2 YYDKDF, per germline (reference sequence). V was pared by 5 bases and J by 7 bases, with 20 bases between. The CDR3 length is 16 residues. The whole variable domain, filled in from reference TRBV15 and TRBJ1-4, reads DAMVIQNPRYQVTQFGKPVTLSCSQTLNHNVMYWYQQKSSQAPKLLFHYYDKDFNNEADTPDNFQSRRPNTSFCFLDIRSPGLGDTAMYLCATSYRRARDSEKLFFGSGTQLSVL.

V and J are TRBV2 and TRBJ1-4, with TRBD1 matching over 8 bases. Trimming cost V 5 bases and J 5 bases; bases outside gene matches: 10. The germline CDR1 and CDR2 sequences are SNHLY and FYNNEI. CDR3 length: 16 amino acids. CDR3 nucleotides: TGTGCCAGCAGTAAACAGGGGGGCAACTCCAATGAAAAACTGTTTTTT. Translated, it gives CASSKQGGNSNEKLFF.

This clonotype has ten or more counts. The rearrangement joins TRBV15 to TRBJ2-1, with D perhaps TRBD2 (6 bases). The length of the CDR3 is 15 residues. V gave up 0 bases and J gave up 5 bases, with 11 bases separating them. Germline loops: CDR1 LNHNV, CDR2 YYDKDF (reference sequence). The CDR3 region has the DNA TGTGCCACCAGCAGAGACGGGAGAGGGGACAATGAGCAGTTCTTC. Translated: CATSRDGRGDNEQFF.